The 16 T cell receptor beta chains given below trace back to one sample, sequenced in a study of blood T cell repertoires in COVID-19. TCRdb's table, derived via immunoSEQ multiplex PCR, lists solely in-frame clones and lacks some. The table has roughly 410,000 clones, about 89% seen once; the top ten hold 1.5% to 1.9%. Sequencing input: peripheral blood. The receptor set was obtained from a woman aged 35 to 49 with COVID-19, enrolled during active disease.

The chain links TRBV27 to TRBJ1-6; 12 nucleotides agree with TRBD1. The CDR3 spans 18 residues. Germline CDR1 reads MNHEY; CDR2 reads SMNVEV (reference sequence). V lost 4 bases, J lost 6 bases, and 10 bases stayed unmatched. Written as DNA, the CDR3 is TGTGCCAGCAGTTCGCCCGGGACAGGGGGCCAGGGTAATTCACCCCTCCACTTT. Amino acids: CASSSPGTGGQGNSPLHF.

There are a few counts of this clone. The genes are TRBV3-1 (or the pseudogene TRBV3-2) and TRBJ2-3; D may be TRBD2 (6 bases). This CDR3 spans 23 amino acids. Looked up from germline, CDR1 is LGHDT and CDR2 is YNNKEL (reference sequence). Deletions cut 3 bases from V and 1 base from J, with 35 bases between. The CDR3, as DNA: TGTGCCAGCAGCCAGTCTACTAGCACCTACAATAGCCCCATTCACCGCGGCACAGATACGCAGTATTTT. This encodes CASSQSTSTYNSPIHRGTDTQYF.

V gene TRBV5-1 combines with J gene TRBJ1-2; 9 nucleotides agree with TRBD1. V trimming: 4 bases; J trimming: 3 bases; junction bases outside the gene matches: 7. Germline V lookup: CDR1 SGHRS, CDR2 YFSETQ. This CDR3 has 15 amino acids. CDR3 amino acids: CASSQGTGLHYGYTF. CDR3 sequence (DNA): TGCGCCAGCAGCCAAGGGACAGGGCTACACTATGGCTACACCTTC.

The chain recombines TRBV7-9 with TRBJ1-1, with 7 bases identical to TRBD1. Per germline, CDR1 SEHNR and CDR2 FQNEAQ (reference sequence). The length of the CDR3 is 13 residues. Trimming at V came to 4 bases and at J to 9 bases, leaving 8 bases not matched to a gene. In DNA, the CDR3 is TGTGCCAGCAGCTCCGGGACAGCCTACCAAGCTTTCTTT. It codes for CASSSGTAYQAFF.

The genes are TRBV19 and TRBJ1-1; perhaps TRBD1 as D (6 bases). Deletions cut 3 bases from V and 7 bases from J, with 15 bases between. The germline V gene has CDR1 LNHDA and CDR2 SQIVND (reference sequence). The CDR3 totals 14 residues. CDR3 loop: CASSIFWQGREAFF. CDR3 bases: TGTGCCAGTAGTATTTTTTGGCAGGGGCGTGAAGCTTTCTTT. Full variable domain (rest looked up from reference TRBV19 and TRBJ1-1): DGGITQSPKYLFRKEGQNVTLSCEQNLNHDAMYWYRQDPGQGLRLIYYSQIVNDFQKGDIAEGYSVSREKKESFPLTVTSAQKNPTAFYLCASSIFWQGREAFFGQGTRLTVV.

The rearrangement links TRBV5-4 to TRBJ2-7; 8 bases line up with TRBD2. In germline, CDR1 is SGHNT, CDR2 YYREEE (reference sequence). Trimming removed 1 base from V and 5 bases from J; junction bases left unmatched: 8. The CDR3 is 15 residues long. CDR3 nucleotides: TGTGCCAGCAGCTTGCCCAGCGGGAGCCACCACGAGCAGTACTTC. This sequence encodes CASSLPSGSHHEQYF.

V usage is TRBV29-1 and J usage is TRBJ2-3, with D perhaps TRBD2 (7 bases). The V end was cut by 7 bases, the J end by 6 bases, with 11 bases between. The CDR3 runs 11 residues. CDR1 is SQVTM and CDR2 is ANQGSEA in the germline V gene. CDR3 residues: CSGGGGDTQYF. The CDR3 nucleotides read TGCAGCGGAGGGGGGGGCGATACGCAGTATTTT.

The rearrangement uses TRBV9 and TRBJ2-2; 7 bases are shared with TRBD2. Germline CDR1 SGDLS, CDR2 YYNGEE. The CDR3 consists of 15 residues. After removal of 1 base from V and 2 bases from J, the junction contained 2 bases not matched to a gene. This chain's CDR3 is CASSVPSGNTGELFF. CDR3 nucleotide sequence: TGTGCCAGCAGCGTACCTAGCGGAAACACCGGGGAGCTGTTTTTT.

This rearrangement joins TRBV6-5 to TRBJ2-5; 9 bases fit TRBD2. The J segment lost 4 bases and the V segment lost 0 bases, leaving 3 bases of the junction unmatched. In germline, CDR1 is MNHEY, CDR2 SVGAGI. The CDR3 is 15 residues long. Here the CDR3 reads CASSYSFSGRETQYF. Here the CDR3 DNA reads TGTGCCAGCAGTTACTCTTTTAGCGGGAGAGAGACCCAGTACTTC.

In this sample, this clone turned up a few times. The V call is TRBV4-1, the J call TRBJ2-7; 7 bases line up with TRBD1. With 0 bases clipped from V and 3 bases from J, the junction kept 5 bases outside the gene matches. This CDR3 contains 15 residues. The germline V gene has CDR1 MGHRA and CDR2 YSYEKL. CDR3 amino acids: CASSQDRDRFYEQYF. The DNA for the CDR3 is TGCGCCAGCAGCCAAGATCGGGACAGATTCTACGAGCAGTACTTC.

The V call is TRBV27, the J call TRBJ1-2, with D unresolved. Germline values: CDR1 MNHEY, CDR2 SMNVEV (reference sequence). Trimming removed 0 bases from V and 4 bases from J, with 9 bases in between. The CDR3 has 14 residues. The CDR3 is CASSLSGRVYGYTF. Written as DNA, the CDR3 is TGTGCCAGCAGTTTATCCGGCCGGGTCTATGGCTACACCTTC.

This clone was counted only a few times. V and J are TRBV2 and TRBJ1-5, with D tentatively TRBD1 (6 bases). The CDR3 contains 15 residues. Trimming shortened V by 3 bases and J by 4 bases, and 13 bases separated the two germline ends. CDR1 is SNHLY and CDR2 is FYNNEI in the germline V gene. The CDR3 protein is CASSEWGHPNQPQHF. CDR3 DNA sequence: TGTGCCAGCAGTGAGTGGGGACACCCTAATCAGCCCCAGCATTTT.

The chain is built from TRBV27 and TRBJ1-5, with TRBD1 matching over 7 bases. The V gene's germline CDR1 is MNHEY and CDR2 SMNVEV (reference sequence). V gave up 2 bases and J gave up 3 bases; unmatched junction bases: 7. The CDR3 length is 16 residues. As DNA, the CDR3 is TGTGCCAGCAGTTTAAGGGGGCAGACTCCCAATCAGCCCCAGCATTTT. Its translation: CASSLRGQTPNQPQHF.

The V call is TRBV10-3, the J call TRBJ2-5; 7 nucleotides match TRBD1. The junction had 3 bases not matched to a gene; V was cut back by 2 bases and J by 0 bases. The CDR3 is 15 residues long. Looked up from germline, CDR1 is ENHRY and CDR2 is SYGVKD. The CDR3 DNA sequence: TGTGCCATCAGTGAGCAGACAGGGAACCAAGAGACCCAGTACTTC. As protein: CAISEQTGNQETQYF.

This sequence joins TRBV11-2 and TRBJ2-2; weak D call: TRBD1 (6 bases). The CDR3 is 14 amino acids. Trimming removed 6 bases from V and 3 bases from J, with 11 bases in between. Per germline, CDR1 SGHAT and CDR2 FQNNGV. The CDR3 here is CASSPGAHTGELFF. The CDR3 DNA reads as TGTGCCAGCAGTCCAGGGGCCCACACCGGGGAGCTGTTTTTT.

This chain links TRBV29-1 with TRBJ2-1; 9 bases fit TRBD1. This CDR3 is built from 12 residues. Germline V lookup: CDR1 SQVTM, CDR2 ANQGSEA. V shed 4 bases, J shed 9 bases, and the junction held 4 bases outside the gene matches. The CDR3 bases are TGCAGCGTTGCACAGGGGGCGCCTGAGCAGTTCTTC. Its translation: CSVAQGAPEQFF.